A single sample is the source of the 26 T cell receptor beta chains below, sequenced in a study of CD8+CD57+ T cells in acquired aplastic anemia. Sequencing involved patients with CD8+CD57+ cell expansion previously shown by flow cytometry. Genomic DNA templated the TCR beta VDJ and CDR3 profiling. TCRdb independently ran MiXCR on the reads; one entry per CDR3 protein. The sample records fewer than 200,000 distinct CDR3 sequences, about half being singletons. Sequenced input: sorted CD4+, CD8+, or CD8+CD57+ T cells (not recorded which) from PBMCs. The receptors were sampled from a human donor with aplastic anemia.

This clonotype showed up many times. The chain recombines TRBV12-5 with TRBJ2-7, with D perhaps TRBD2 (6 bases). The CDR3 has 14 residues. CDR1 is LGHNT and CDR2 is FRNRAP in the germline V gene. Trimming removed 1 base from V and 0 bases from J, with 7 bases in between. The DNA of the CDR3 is TGTGCTAGTGGTTTGGACGGGAGCTCCTACGAGCAGTACTTC. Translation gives CASGLDGSSYEQYF. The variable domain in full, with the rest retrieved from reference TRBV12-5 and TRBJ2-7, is DARVTQTPRHKVTEMGQEVTMRCQPILGHNTVFWYRQTMMQGLELLAYFRNRAPLDDSGMPKDRFSAEMPDATLATLKIQPSEPRDSAVYFCASGLDGSSYEQYFGPGTRLTVT.

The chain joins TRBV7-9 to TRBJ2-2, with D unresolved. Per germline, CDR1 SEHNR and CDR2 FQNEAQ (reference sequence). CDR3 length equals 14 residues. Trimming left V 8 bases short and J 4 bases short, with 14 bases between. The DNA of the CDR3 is TGTGCCAGCGTTGCGCCTAGGAGCACCGGGGAGCTGTTTTTT. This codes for CASVAPRSTGELFF.

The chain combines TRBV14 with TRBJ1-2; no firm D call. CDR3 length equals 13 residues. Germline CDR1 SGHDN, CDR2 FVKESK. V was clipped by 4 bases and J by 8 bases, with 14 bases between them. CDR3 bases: TGTGCCAGCAGCCTTTATCGATCGGGCGGCTACACCTTC. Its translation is CASSLYRSGGYTF.

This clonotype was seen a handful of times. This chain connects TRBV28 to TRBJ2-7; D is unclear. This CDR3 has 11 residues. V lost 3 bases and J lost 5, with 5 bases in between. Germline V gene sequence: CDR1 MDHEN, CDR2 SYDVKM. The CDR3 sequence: CASSLDDEQYF. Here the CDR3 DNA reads TGTGCCAGCAGTTTGGACGACGAGCAGTACTTC.

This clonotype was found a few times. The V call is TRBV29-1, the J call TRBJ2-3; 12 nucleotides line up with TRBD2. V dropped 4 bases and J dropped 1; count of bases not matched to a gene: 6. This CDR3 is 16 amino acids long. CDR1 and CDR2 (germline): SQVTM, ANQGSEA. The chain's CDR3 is CSVAWTSGVGTDTQYF. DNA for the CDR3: TGCAGCGTTGCCTGGACTAGCGGGGTTGGCACAGATACGCAGTATTTT.

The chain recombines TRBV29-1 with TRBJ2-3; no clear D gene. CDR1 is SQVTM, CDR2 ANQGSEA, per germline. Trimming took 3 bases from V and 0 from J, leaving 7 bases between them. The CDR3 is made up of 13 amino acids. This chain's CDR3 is CSVDPTSTDTQYF. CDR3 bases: TGCAGCGTTGACCCGACTAGCACAGATACGCAGTATTTT.

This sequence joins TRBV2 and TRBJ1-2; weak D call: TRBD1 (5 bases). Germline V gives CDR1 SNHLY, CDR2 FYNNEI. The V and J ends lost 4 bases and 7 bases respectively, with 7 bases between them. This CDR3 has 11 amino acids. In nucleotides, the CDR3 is TGTGCCAGCAGTGTCGGGGCTGGCTACACCTTC. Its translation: CASSVGAGYTF.

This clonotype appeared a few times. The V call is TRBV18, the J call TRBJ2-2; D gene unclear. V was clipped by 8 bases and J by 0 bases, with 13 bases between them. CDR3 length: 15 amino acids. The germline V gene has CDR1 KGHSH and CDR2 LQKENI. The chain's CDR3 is CASTPTHTNTGELFF. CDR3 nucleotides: TGTGCCAGCACCCCGACGCATACGAACACCGGGGAGCTGTTTTTT.

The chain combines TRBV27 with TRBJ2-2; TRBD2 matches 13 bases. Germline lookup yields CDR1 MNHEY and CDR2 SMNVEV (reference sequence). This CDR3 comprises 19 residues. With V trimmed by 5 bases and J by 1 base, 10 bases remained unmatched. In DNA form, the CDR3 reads TGTGCCAGCAGTCGATTCTCCGGGACTAGCGGGGTGAACACCGGGGAGCTGTTTTTT. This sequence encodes CASSRFSGTSGVNTGELFF.

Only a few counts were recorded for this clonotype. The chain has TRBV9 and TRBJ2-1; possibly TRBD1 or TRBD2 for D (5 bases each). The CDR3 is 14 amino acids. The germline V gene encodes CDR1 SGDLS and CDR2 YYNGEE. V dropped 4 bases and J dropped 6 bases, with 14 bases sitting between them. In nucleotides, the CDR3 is TGTGCCAGCAGCCCTTCCGGGACCCTCAATGAGCAGTTCTTC. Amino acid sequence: CASSPSGTLNEQFF.

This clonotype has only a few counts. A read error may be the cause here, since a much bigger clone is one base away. CDR3: CASSAGEAQYF. CDR3 in DNA: TGTGCCAGCAGCGCAGGGGAGGCCCAGTACTTC. This chain connects TRBV9 to TRBJ2-5, with D perhaps given as TRBD1 or TRBD2 (6 bases each). The CDR3 spans 11 residues. Trimming left V 3 bases short and J 9 bases short, with 9 bases between. Germline V CDR1 and CDR2: SGDLS, YYNGEE.

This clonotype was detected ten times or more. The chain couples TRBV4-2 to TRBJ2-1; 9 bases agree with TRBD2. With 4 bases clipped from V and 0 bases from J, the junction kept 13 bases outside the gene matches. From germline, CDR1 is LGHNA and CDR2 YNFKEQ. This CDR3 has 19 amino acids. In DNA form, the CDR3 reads TGTGCCAGCAGCCTCATCGGGGCTAGCGGGACGTACTCCTACAATGAGCAGTTCTTC. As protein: CASSLIGASGTYSYNEQFF.

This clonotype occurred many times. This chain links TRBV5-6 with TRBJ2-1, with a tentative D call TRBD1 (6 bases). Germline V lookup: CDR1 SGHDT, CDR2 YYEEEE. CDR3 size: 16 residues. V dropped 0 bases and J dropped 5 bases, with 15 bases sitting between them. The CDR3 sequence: CASSLGDIWRDNEQFF. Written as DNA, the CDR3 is TGTGCCAGCAGCTTGGGGGACATCTGGCGGGACAATGAGCAGTTCTTC.

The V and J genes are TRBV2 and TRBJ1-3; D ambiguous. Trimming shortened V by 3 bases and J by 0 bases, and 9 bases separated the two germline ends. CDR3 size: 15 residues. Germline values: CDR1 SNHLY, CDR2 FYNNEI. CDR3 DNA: TGTGCCAGCAGTGATAAGGGTGCCTCTGGAAACACCATATATTTT. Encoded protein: CASSDKGASGNTIYF.

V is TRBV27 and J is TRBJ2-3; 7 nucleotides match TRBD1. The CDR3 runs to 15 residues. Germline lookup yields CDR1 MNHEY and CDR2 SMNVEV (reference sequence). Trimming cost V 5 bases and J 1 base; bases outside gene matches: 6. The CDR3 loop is CASSLGTARTDTQYF. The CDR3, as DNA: TGTGCCAGCAGTCTCGGGACAGCTCGCACAGATACGCAGTATTTT.

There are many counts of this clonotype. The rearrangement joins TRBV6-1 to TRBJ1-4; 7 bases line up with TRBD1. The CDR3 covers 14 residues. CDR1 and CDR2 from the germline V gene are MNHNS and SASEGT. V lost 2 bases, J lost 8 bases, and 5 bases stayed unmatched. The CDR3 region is CASSEHPDREKLFF. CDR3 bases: TGTGCCAGCAGTGAACATCCGGACAGGGAAAAACTGTTTTTT.

The CDR3 protein is CASSHADKPTEAFF. The CDR3 DNA is TGTGCCAGCAGCCATGCGGACAAGCCCACTGAAGCTTTCTTT. V usage is TRBV13 and J usage is TRBJ1-1, with D possibly TRBD1 on 5 matching bases. The CDR3 length is 14 residues. V dropped 5 bases and J dropped 4 bases, with 14 bases sitting between them. CDR1 is PRHDT, CDR2 FYEKMQ, per germline (reference sequence).

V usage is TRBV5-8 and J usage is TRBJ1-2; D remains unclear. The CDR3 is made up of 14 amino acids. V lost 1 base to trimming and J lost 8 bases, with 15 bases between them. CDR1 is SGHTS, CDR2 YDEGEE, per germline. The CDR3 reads CASSLKIGGWGYTF. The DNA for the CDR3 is TGTGCCAGCAGCTTGAAGATTGGTGGATGGGGCTACACCTTC.

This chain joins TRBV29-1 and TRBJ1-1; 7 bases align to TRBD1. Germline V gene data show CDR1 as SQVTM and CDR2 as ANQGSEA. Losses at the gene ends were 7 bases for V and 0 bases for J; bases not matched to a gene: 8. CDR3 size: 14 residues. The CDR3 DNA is TGCAGCGACGCGACAGGGCCCATGAACACTGAAGCTTTCTTT. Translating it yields CSDATGPMNTEAFF. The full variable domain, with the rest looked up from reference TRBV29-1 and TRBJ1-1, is SAVISQKPSRDICQRGTSLTIQCQVDSQVTMMFWYRQQPGQSLTLIATANQGSEATYESGFVIDKFPISRPNLTFSTLTVSNMSPEDSSIYLCSDATGPMNTEAFFGQGTRLTVV.

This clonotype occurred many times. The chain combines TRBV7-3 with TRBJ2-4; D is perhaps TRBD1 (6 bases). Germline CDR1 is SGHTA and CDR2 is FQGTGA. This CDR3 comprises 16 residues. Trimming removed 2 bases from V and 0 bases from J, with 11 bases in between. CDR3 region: CASSLGQGRAKNIQYF. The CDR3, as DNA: TGTGCCAGCAGCTTAGGGCAGGGGAGAGCCAAAAACATTCAGTACTTC.

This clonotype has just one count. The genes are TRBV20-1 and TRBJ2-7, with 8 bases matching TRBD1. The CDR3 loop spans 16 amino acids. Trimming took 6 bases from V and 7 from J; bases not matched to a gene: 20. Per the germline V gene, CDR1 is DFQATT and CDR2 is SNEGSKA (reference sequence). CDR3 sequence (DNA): TGCAGTGCCGCCCCCACCGGGGACAGGTCATGGGAGGAGCAGTACTTC. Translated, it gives CSAAPTGDRSWEEQYF.

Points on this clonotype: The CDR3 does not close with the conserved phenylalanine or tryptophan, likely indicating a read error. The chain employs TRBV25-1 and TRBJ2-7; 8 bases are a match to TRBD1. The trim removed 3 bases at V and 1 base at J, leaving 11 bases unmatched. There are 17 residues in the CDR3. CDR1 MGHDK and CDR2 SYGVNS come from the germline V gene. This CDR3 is CASSDRQGASVSYEQYS. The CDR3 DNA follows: TGTGCCAGCAGTGACCGCCAGGGGGCTAGTGTTTCCTACGAGCAGTACTCC.

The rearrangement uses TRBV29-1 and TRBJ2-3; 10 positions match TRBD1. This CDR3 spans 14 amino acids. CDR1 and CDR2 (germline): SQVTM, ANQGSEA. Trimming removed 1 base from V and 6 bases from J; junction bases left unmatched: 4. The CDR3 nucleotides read TGCAGCGTTGAAGGACAGGGGGCGCAGGATACGCAGTATTTT. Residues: CSVEGQGAQDTQYF.

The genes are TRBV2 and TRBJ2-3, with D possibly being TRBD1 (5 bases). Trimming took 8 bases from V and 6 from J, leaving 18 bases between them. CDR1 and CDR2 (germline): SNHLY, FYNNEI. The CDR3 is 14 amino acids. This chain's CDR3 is CASGVGLQADTQYF. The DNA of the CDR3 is TGTGCCAGCGGGGTGGGGCTGCAGGCGGATACGCAGTATTTT.

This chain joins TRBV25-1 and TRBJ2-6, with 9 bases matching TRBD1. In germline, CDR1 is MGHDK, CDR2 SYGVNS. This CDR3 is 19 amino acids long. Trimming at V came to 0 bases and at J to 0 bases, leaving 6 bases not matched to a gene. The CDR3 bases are TGTGCCAGCAGTGAATACCCCGGGACAGGGCTCTCTGGGGCCAACGTCCTGACTTTC. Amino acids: CASSEYPGTGLSGANVLTF.

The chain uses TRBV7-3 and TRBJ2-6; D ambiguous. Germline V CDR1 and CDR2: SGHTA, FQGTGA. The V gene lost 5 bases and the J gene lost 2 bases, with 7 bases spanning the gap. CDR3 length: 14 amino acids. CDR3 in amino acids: CASSPSPGANVLTF. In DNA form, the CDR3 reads TGTGCCAGCAGCCCCTCACCTGGGGCCAACGTCCTGACTTTC.